What follows is one T cell receptor (beta chain) and its context. Its specificity is unknown. Primers included in the PCR were 60 Vbeta and 13 Jbeta primers. TCRdb's copy holds only in-frame clones and misses some; the assay was immunoSEQ multiplex PCR. This sample has 120,000 to 150,000 clones, with less than 80% found just once. The data were taken from a study of cytomegalovirus exposure and HLA in healthy donors. Study conclusions and caveats: Analysis was carried out at a later point, and it linked a missense DCLRE1C variant to TCR beta V- and J-gene trimming. TCR association rates varied by HLA locus in a later analysis, with DRB1 highest and HLA-C lowest.

CDR3 size: 14 residues. V lost 4 bases, J lost 5 bases, and 5 bases stayed unmatched. Germline V gives CDR1 SGHRS, CDR2 YFSETQ. V and J are TRBV5-1 and TRBJ2-2, with TRBD1 matching 7 bases. This clonotype originated in a woman aged 50 to 60 in good health and CMV-seropositive. The sample consisted of PBMCs. CDR3: CASSRDSETGELFF. The CDR3 DNA reads as TGCGCCAGCAGCCGGGACAGTGAAACCGGGGAGCTGTTTTTT.